These 31 T cell receptor beta chains share one sample of origin, sequenced in a study of OX40 agonist ivuxolimab in advanced cancers. Assay used: immunoSEQ multiplex PCR; TCRdb lists only in-frame clones, some missing. The sample comprises some 45,000 clones, approximately 85% of which are singletons, and more than 2% rests with the top ten. The sample was CD4+ or CD8+ T cells sorted from blood, taken in a trial of the OX40 agonist ivuxolimab. The origin of the receptors is an adult with an advanced solid tumor such as melanoma, head and neck, liver or kidney cancer.

The V and J genes are TRBV5-1 and TRBJ1-1; 9 bases match TRBD1. The germline gives CDR1 SGHRS, CDR2 YFSETQ. This CDR3 is 14 amino acids long. V shed 4 bases and J 5 bases; nucleotides not matched to a gene: 6. The CDR3 nucleotides are TGCGCCAGCAGCCGGACAGGGGTTCGGACTGAAGCTTTCTTT. Protein product: CASSRTGVRTEAFF. Drawing the rest from reference TRBV5-1 and TRBJ1-1, the complete variable domain is KAGVTQTPRYLIKTRGQQVTLSCSPISGHRSVSWYQQTPGQGLQFLFEYFSETQRNKGNFPGRFSGRQFSNSRSEMNVSTLELGDSALYLCASSRTGVRTEAFFGQGTRLTVV.

The V gene is TRBV19, the J gene TRBJ1-5; weak D call: TRBD1 (5 bases). Germline lookup yields CDR1 LNHDA and CDR2 SQIVND (reference sequence). The CDR3 length is 16 residues. V gave up 6 bases and J gave up 6 bases, with 21 bases separating them. For the CDR3, the DNA is TGTGCCAGTAGACCCTCCGGCCAGGGCTCCATTCAGCCCCAGCATTTT. Encoded protein: CASRPSGQGSIQPQHF.

V gene TRBV6-6 combines with J gene TRBJ1-4, with D possibly TRBD1 on 6 matching bases. The CDR3 has 14 amino acids. V was clipped by 8 bases and J by 6 bases, with 16 bases between them. From germline, CDR1 is MNHNY and CDR2 SVGAGI (reference sequence). CDR3 in DNA: TGTGCCAGCCGGCCCCAGGGGAAGGATGAAAAACTGTTTTTT. Translation: CASRPQGKDEKLFF.

V and J are TRBV7-2 and TRBJ1-4; no clear D. Trimming removed 5 bases at V and 8 bases at J, with 21 bases between. Germline-derived CDR1 and CDR2 are SGHTA and FQGNSA. The CDR3 extends over 16 amino acids. The DNA of the CDR3 is TGTGCCAGCAGCCCCCCCCCTGGACCGGGAGGAGAAAAACTGTTTTTT. The encoded protein is CASSPPPGPGGEKLFF.

The chain employs TRBV10-1 and TRBJ1-6; 7 bases are shared with TRBD1. This CDR3 is built from 13 residues. With 9 bases clipped from V and 9 bases from J, the junction kept 8 bases outside the gene matches. Germline-derived CDR1 and CDR2 are WNHNN and SYGVQD (reference sequence). The CDR3 sequence: CASSRDSISPLHF. CDR3 DNA sequence: TGCGCCAGTAGCCGGGACAGCATTTCACCCCTCCACTTT.

The gene calls are TRBV5-6 and TRBJ1-2, with D possibly being TRBD1 (5 bases). The CDR3 covers 15 residues. Germline V gives CDR1 SGHDT, CDR2 YYEEEE. Trimming took 4 bases from V and 4 from J, leaving 17 bases between them. The CDR3 loop is CASSPQGRVGYGYTF. The CDR3, as DNA: TGTGCCAGCAGCCCCCAGGGCAGGGTTGGCTATGGCTACACCTTC. Combining the CDR3 with reference TRBV5-6 and TRBJ1-2 gives the whole variable domain DAGVTQSPTHLIKTRGQQVTLRCSPKSGHDTVSWYQQALGQGPQFIFQYYEEEERQRGNFPDRFSGHQFPNYSSELNVNALLLGDSALYLCASSPQGRVGYGYTFGSGTRLTVV.

This rearrangement joins TRBV5-1 to TRBJ2-1; weak D call: TRBD2 (5 bases). Germline CDR1 is SGHRS and CDR2 is YFSETQ. The CDR3 has 16 amino acids. Deletions cut 2 bases from V and 6 bases from J, with 18 bases between. CDR3 region: CASSLQTRVGSNEQFF. The CDR3 DNA reads as TGCGCCAGCAGCTTACAGACGAGGGTTGGGTCCAATGAGCAGTTCTTC.

V gene TRBV5-6 combines with J gene TRBJ1-2, with 10 positions matching TRBD1. The CDR3 contains 16 residues. V gave up 3 bases and J gave up 8 bases; unmatched junction bases: 13. Per the germline V gene, CDR1 is SGHDT and CDR2 is YYEEEE. The chain's CDR3 is CASSSTGQGKSVGYTF. The CDR3 DNA is TGTGCCAGCAGCTCGACGGGACAGGGGAAGTCTGTAGGCTACACCTTC.

A few counts support this clone. J is TRBJ2-7 and V is TRBV5-4; 10 bases map to TRBD1. The ends lost 3 bases at V and 6 bases at J; junction bases unmatched: 9. In germline, CDR1 is SGHNT, CDR2 YYREEE (reference sequence). The CDR3 contains 15 residues. This CDR3 is CASSSGQGTPGEQYF. The CDR3 DNA reads TGTGCCAGCAGCTCGGGACAGGGGACGCCCGGCGAGCAGTACTTC. The whole variable domain, filled in from reference TRBV5-4 and TRBJ2-7, reads ETGVTQSPTHLIKTRGQQVTLRCSSQSGHNTVSWYQQALGQGPQFIFQYYREEENGRGNFPPRFSGLQFPNYSSELNVNALELDDSALYLCASSSGQGTPGEQYFGPGTRLTVT.

The V gene is TRBV18, the J gene TRBJ2-1; D possibly corresponds to TRBD1 (5 bases). There are 15 residues in the CDR3. Germline V gene data show CDR1 as KGHSH and CDR2 as LQKENI. Deletions cut 1 base from V and 6 bases from J, with 13 bases between. This CDR3 reads CASSPQSQGLNEQFF. As DNA, the CDR3 is TGTGCCAGCTCACCACAGTCGCAGGGCCTCAATGAGCAGTTCTTC.

The gene calls are TRBV7-9 and TRBJ2-1, with 9 bases fitting TRBD1. The CDR3 consists of 16 residues. V was pared by 1 base and J by 7 bases, with 8 bases of the junction left unmatched. In germline, CDR1 is SEHNR, CDR2 FQNEAQ (reference sequence). CDR3 loop: CASSLVLGQGPNEQFF. The CDR3 DNA reads as TGTGCCAGCAGCTTAGTGTTGGGACAGGGACCTAATGAGCAGTTCTTC.

The chain links TRBV10-3 to TRBJ1-2; 9 bases align to TRBD1. The germline gives CDR1 ENHRY, CDR2 SYGVKD. V shed 6 bases and J 4 bases; nucleotides not matched to a gene: 12. This CDR3 has 16 residues. For the CDR3, the DNA is TGTGCCATCAGCTTCAATCCGGGACAGGGAGCCTATGGCTACACCTTC. Its protein product is CAISFNPGQGAYGYTF.

This chain joins TRBV28 and TRBJ2-1, with 9 nucleotides matching TRBD2. The CDR3 totals 17 residues. V trimming: 6 bases; J trimming: 9 bases; junction bases outside the gene matches: 18. Germline assignment: CDR1 MDHEN and CDR2 SYDVKM. CDR3 sequence: CASSSQARGLASLEQFF. In DNA, the CDR3 is TGTGCCAGCAGCTCCCAAGCCCGCGGACTAGCGTCTCTTGAGCAGTTCTTC.

The rearrangement joins TRBV4-1 to TRBJ2-2, with 7 bases fitting TRBD1. The junction had 10 bases not matched to a gene; V was cut back by 3 bases and J by 9 bases. This CDR3 has 15 residues. Looked up from germline, CDR1 is MGHRA and CDR2 is YSYEKL. The DNA for the CDR3 is TGCGCCAGCAGCCAGTCAGACAGGGCCAACCGGGAGCTGTTTTTT. Protein product: CASSQSDRANRELFF.

The rearrangement links TRBV5-1 to TRBJ2-5; 7 nucleotides line up with TRBD2. J lost 2 bases, V lost 4 bases, and 14 bases had no gene match. The germline gives CDR1 SGHRS, CDR2 YFSETQ. CDR3 size: 17 residues. The DNA for the CDR3 is TGCGCCAGCAGCCAGGTTGCGGGGGATCTGGGGCAAGAGACCCAGTACTTC. Translated, it gives CASSQVAGDLGQETQYF.

The chain is built from TRBV7-8 and TRBJ2-3; a possible D gene is TRBD2 (9 bases). CDR3 size: 17 residues. Germline CDR1 SGHVS, CDR2 FQNEAQ. The germline V and J ends were trimmed by 6 bases and 5 bases, with 24 bases remaining between them. The CDR3 nucleotides are TGTGCCAGCAGATTGGACAGGGCGGGAGGGCCTGGAGATACGCAGTATTTT. Its translation: CASRLDRAGGPGDTQYF.

This clone was recorded only once. The chain uses TRBV4-1 and TRBJ1-4, with TRBD1 identical over 9 bases. Losses at the gene ends were 2 bases for V and 7 bases for J; bases not matched to a gene: 5. The CDR3 covers 15 residues. In germline, CDR1 is MGHRA, CDR2 YSYEKL. Written as DNA, the CDR3 is TGCGCCAGCAGCCAACCCGGGACAGGGCCTGAAAAACTGTTTTTT. Its translation is CASSQPGTGPEKLFF.

The V call is TRBV12-5, the J call TRBJ2-2, with TRBD1 matching 9 bases. Germline V gives CDR1 LGHNT, CDR2 FRNRAP. The junction had 14 bases not matched to a gene; V was cut back by 5 bases and J by 4 bases. The CDR3 consists of 18 residues. This CDR3 reads CASGLSRPGQGPTGELFF. CDR3 bases: TGTGCTAGTGGTCTGAGCCGACCGGGACAGGGCCCCACCGGGGAGCTGTTTTTT.

The chain joins TRBV5-4 to TRBJ2-5; D is unclear. Germline CDR1 SGHNT, CDR2 YYREEE (reference sequence). Trimming cost V 5 bases and J 5 bases, with 13 bases left between them. The CDR3 length is 13 residues. CDR3 DNA: TGTGCCAGCAGTTCTCGGGCTGCGGAGACCCAGTACTTC. Translating gives CASSSRAAETQYF.

The V gene is TRBV30, the J gene TRBJ2-7; no clear D. V shed 0 bases and J shed 3 bases, with 6 bases lying between them. CDR3 length: 12 residues. CDR1 GTSNPN and CDR2 SVGIG come from the germline V gene (reference sequence). CDR3 protein: CAWSVSDYEQYF. The CDR3 region has the DNA TGTGCCTGGAGTGTATCCGACTACGAGCAGTACTTC. The full variable domain, its missing parts supplied by reference TRBV30 and TRBJ2-7, is SQTIHQWPATLVQPVGSPLSLECTVEGTSNPNLYWYRQAAGRGLQLLFYSVGIGQISSEVPQNLSASRPQDRQFILSSKKLLLSDSGFYLCAWSVSDYEQYFGPGTRLTVT.

This chain joins TRBV6-5 and TRBJ2-7, with 8 bases aligning to TRBD1. Germline CDR1 is MNHEY and CDR2 is SVGAGI. This CDR3 contains 13 residues. The ends lost 9 bases at V and 4 bases at J; junction bases unmatched: 8. This CDR3 reads CASQQGVRYEQYF. The CDR3 DNA sequence: TGTGCCAGTCAACAGGGGGTCAGGTACGAGCAGTACTTC.

V and J are TRBV27 and TRBJ1-6; the match to TRBD1 covers 9 bases. The germline CDR1 and CDR2 sequences are MNHEY and SMNVEV (reference sequence). CDR3 size: 15 residues. The V and J ends lost 3 bases and 6 bases, in that order; junction bases with no gene match: 3. CDR3 DNA sequence: TGTGCCAGCAGTTTCCAACAGGGGGCTAATTCACCCCTCCACTTT. It encodes CASSFQQGANSPLHF.

The chain links TRBV5-4 to TRBJ2-7; the match to TRBD2 covers 13 bases. V lost 5 bases to trimming and J lost 0 bases; unmatched junction nucleotides: 8. The CDR3 has 17 residues. CDR1 and CDR2 from the germline V gene are SGHNT and YYREEE (reference sequence). DNA for the CDR3: TGTGCCAGCAGTTATGGGACTAGCGGGGCTAGCTCCTACGAGCAGTACTTC. Translation: CASSYGTSGASSYEQYF. The full variable domain, rest sourced from reference TRBV5-4 and TRBJ2-7, is ETGVTQSPTHLIKTRGQQVTLRCSSQSGHNTVSWYQQALGQGPQFIFQYYREEENGRGNFPPRFSGLQFPNYSSELNVNALELDDSALYLCASSYGTSGASSYEQYFGPGTRLTVT.

This clone was counted between two and nine times. CDR3 sequence (DNA): TGTGCCAGCAGCTTAGGGGCCTTAAATGAAGCTTTCTTT. Translating it yields CASSLGALNEAFF. The chain combines TRBV7-8 with TRBJ1-1, with no clear D. The V gene's germline CDR1 is SGHVS and CDR2 FQNEAQ. Between the trimmed V and J ends, which lost 1 base and 7 bases, there was a span of 10 bases. This CDR3 has 13 residues.

J is TRBJ1-1 and V is TRBV18, with D unresolved. V was cut by 4 bases and J by 4 bases, with 10 bases left in between. In germline, CDR1 is KGHSH, CDR2 LQKENI. The CDR3 covers 13 residues. The DNA of the CDR3 is TGTGCCAGCTCACTCGGTATTACCACTGAAGCTTTCTTT. Translating gives CASSLGITTEAFF.

In this sample, this clone turned up a few times. The gene calls are TRBV21-1 and TRBJ2-4. TRBV21-1 is labeled a pseudogene. There are 13 residues in the CDR3. CDR3 bases: TGTGCCAGCAGCAAAAGTTGTAAAAACATTCAGTACTTC. It encodes CASSKSCKNIQYF.

This rearrangement joins TRBV7-9 to TRBJ1-5; no clear D gene. The length of the CDR3 is 15 residues. Germline-derived CDR1 and CDR2 are SEHNR and FQNEAQ (reference sequence). Deletions cut 1 base from V and 5 bases from J, with 12 bases between. CDR3 nucleotide sequence: TGTGCCAGCAGCTTAGGAGACCCCAGCTATCAGCCCCAGCATTTT. It yields the protein CASSLGDPSYQPQHF.

The chain employs TRBV2 and TRBJ2-5; 8 nucleotides align to TRBD2. CDR1 and CDR2 from the germline V gene are SNHLY and FYNNEI. CDR3 length equals 15 residues. With V trimmed by 6 bases and J by 3 bases, 9 bases remained unmatched. The CDR3 sequence: CASRTRPGLEETQYF. CDR3 nucleotide sequence: TGTGCCAGCAGGACCCGACCGGGACTAGAAGAGACCCAGTACTTC.

This rearrangement joins TRBV5-6 to TRBJ1-2; a weak D match, TRBD1 (5 bases). CDR3 length: 13 amino acids. V was pared by 3 bases and J by 7 bases, with 13 bases between. Germline values: CDR1 SGHDT, CDR2 YYEEEE. In nucleotides, the CDR3 is TGTGCCAGCAGCTACAGAACAGGAGCTGGCTACACCTTC. Translating gives CASSYRTGAGYTF.

In its sample, this clone was seen a few times. The chain recombines TRBV7-8 with TRBJ2-7, with 8 bases fitting TRBD1. Germline loops: CDR1 SGHVS, CDR2 FQNEAQ. CDR3 length equals 15 residues. The V segment lost 4 bases and the J segment 2 bases; nucleotides outside the gene matches: 7. CDR3 loop: CASSSSGQVTYEQYF. The CDR3 DNA sequence: TGTGCCAGCAGCTCCTCGGGACAGGTGACCTACGAGCAGTACTTC.

CDR3 in amino acids: CASSRDRENEKLFF. The CDR3 DNA follows: TGTGCCAGCAGCCGGGACAGGGAAAATGAAAAACTGTTTTTT. The chain uses TRBV7-9 and TRBJ1-4; TRBD1 matches 9 bases. The CDR3 loop spans 14 amino acids. Germline V gene lookup returns CDR1 SEHNR and CDR2 FQNEAQ (reference sequence). With V trimmed by 5 bases and J by 5 bases, 3 bases remained unmatched.